This T cell receptor (beta chain) was identified in a study of radiotherapy plus CTLA-4 blockade in lung cancer. This clone was detected only a few times. TCRdb keeps only in-frame clones here, not all; method: immunoSEQ multiplex PCR. Of about 120,000 clones in the sample, just under 90% are singletons; the top ten hold 6.9%. The sequencing here drew on peripheral blood, taken from a patient treated with radiotherapy plus ipilimumab. This TCR came from a human donor with non-small cell lung cancer that progressed on radiotherapy plus ipilimumab.

CDR3 protein: CASSGQDDQPQHF. The DNA for the CDR3 is TGTGCCAGCAGTGGACAGGACGATCAGCCCCAGCATTTT. The genes are TRBV6-6 and TRBJ1-5; TRBD1 matches 7 bases. CDR1 is MNHNY and CDR2 is SVGAGI in the germline V gene (reference sequence). J was trimmed by 5 bases and V by 5 bases; bases with no gene match: 3. This CDR3 is 13 amino acids long.